The clone carrying this T cell receptor beta chain was seen at least ten times. Its target is unknown. These data belong to a study of read filtering for tumor transcriptome and immune sequencing. Study-wide context: By R-ISS, stages I, II and III held about 8, 15 and 7 patients. IR-seq gave about 3.5 to 10.27 million TCR reads per sample; RNA-seq gave roughly 80 to 1,300.

Regarding the study as a whole: Single-read clonotypes: 80% to 90% of IR-seq clonotypes (about 4% of reads), 74.6% of RNA-seq clonotypes (roughly 43% of reads). RNA-seq captured clonotypes less deeply and reliably than IR-seq.

This CDR3 region has 17 residues. CDR1 is LGHDT, CDR2 YNNKEL, per germline (reference sequence). Trimming removed 0 bases from V and 2 bases from J; junction bases left unmatched: 6. The library was built from around 380 ng RNA with molecular barcoded adaptors for alpha/delta and beta/gamma chains. TCRdb reanalysed the reads using MiXCR and keeps one entry per CDR3 protein. The top ten hold 16% of the sample, which has nearly 60,000 distinct CDR3 sequences, over 9% seen once. V gene TRBV3-1 combines with J gene TRBJ1-5; the match to TRBD1 covers 8 bases. The sequence was obtained from a donor at least 40 years old with multiple myeloma. Sequenced material: a population of CD138-negative cells sorted from bone marrow. Written as DNA, the CDR3 is TGTGCCAGCAGCCAAGAAGGAGACAGGGGAGGCAATCAGCCCCAGCATTTT. It specifies CASSQEGDRGGNQPQHF.